The 27 T cell receptor beta chains reported below all come from one sample, sequenced in a study of cytomegalovirus exposure and HLA in healthy donors. Clones were sequenced by immunoSEQ multiplex PCR, and TCRdb holds only the in-frame ones, with some missing. The sample carries roughly 56,000 clones, 85% to 95% recorded once. The sequenced sample was PBMCs. The receptors here all came from a young man in good health and CMV-seronegative.

The chain links TRBV7-2 to TRBJ2-7, with 8 bases that match TRBD2. V was clipped by 5 bases and J by 5 bases; unmatched bases: 11. Germline assignment: CDR1 SGHTA and CDR2 FQGNSA. The CDR3 consists of 15 residues. The CDR3 here is CASSESGREKNEQYF. DNA of the CDR3: TGTGCCAGCAGCGAGAGCGGGAGAGAGAAAAACGAGCAGTACTTC. Variable domain in full (rest from reference TRBV7-2 and TRBJ2-7): GAGVSQSPSNKVTEKGKDVELRCDPISGHTALYWYRQSLGQGLEFLIYFQGNSAPDKSGLPSDRFSAERTGGSVSTLTIQRTQQEDSAVYLCASSESGREKNEQYFGPGTRLTVT.

The chain couples TRBV13 to TRBJ1-1; 10 positions match TRBD1. The germline V gene encodes CDR1 PRHDT and CDR2 FYEKMQ (reference sequence). CDR3 length: 15 amino acids. After removal of 6 bases from V and 1 base from J, the junction contained 5 bases not matched to a gene. CDR3 residues: CASSLWTGGNTEAFF. In DNA, the CDR3 is TGTGCCAGCAGTTTGTGGACAGGGGGGAACACTGAAGCTTTCTTT.

This clone has only a few counts. The chain employs TRBV6-5 and TRBJ1-2; the match to TRBD1 covers 7 bases. CDR1 MNHEY and CDR2 SVGAGI come from the germline V gene. The CDR3 is 14 amino acids. The J segment lost 4 bases and the V segment lost 6 bases, leaving 8 bases of the junction unmatched. CDR3 sequence reads: CASRTDGTVYGYTF. Written as DNA, the CDR3 is TGTGCCAGCAGGACTGACGGGACAGTCTATGGCTACACCTTC.

This chain connects TRBV6-5 to TRBJ2-2; 7 bases fit TRBD1. There are 15 residues in the CDR3. The V gene end was trimmed by 4 bases and the J gene end by 2 bases; junction bases not matched to a gene: 4. Germline assignment: CDR1 MNHEY and CDR2 SVGAGI. CDR3 bases: TGTGCCAGCAGTTCCCGGGACAGAAACACCGGGGAGCTGTTTTTT. Its protein product is CASSSRDRNTGELFF.

This clone was detected only a few times. The rearrangement joins TRBV7-9 to TRBJ1-4; D uncertain. The germline V gene encodes CDR1 SEHNR and CDR2 FQNEAQ (reference sequence). The CDR3 sequence is 14 residues long. V was clipped by 3 bases and J by 7 bases, with 12 bases between them. For the CDR3, the DNA is TGTGCCAGCAGCTTCAGGCCGTCCGGTGAAAAACTGTTTTTT. This sequence encodes CASSFRPSGEKLFF.

This sequence joins TRBV5-6 and TRBJ2-1; D unclear. V was pared by 2 bases and J by 4 bases, with 19 bases between. CDR1 SGHDT and CDR2 YYEEEE come from the germline V gene. This CDR3 has 17 residues. DNA of the CDR3: TGTGCCAGCAGCTTTGCGCCCCGGGTTGGTGGATACAATGAGCAGTTCTTC. It encodes CASSFAPRVGGYNEQFF.

The rearrangement links TRBV27 to TRBJ1-3; TRBD1 aligns across 7 bases. CDR3 length: 12 residues. V shed 7 bases, J shed 4 bases, and the junction held 1 base outside the gene matches. Germline V gene sequence: CDR1 MNHEY, CDR2 SMNVEV (reference sequence). The CDR3 nucleotides read TGTGCCAGCATGGGACAGGGAAACACCATATATTTT. It yields the protein CASMGQGNTIYF.

The chain links TRBV6-5 to TRBJ2-3; the match to TRBD1 covers 9 bases. CDR3 length equals 15 residues. Per the germline V gene, CDR1 is MNHEY and CDR2 is SVGAGI. V lost 6 bases and J lost 0; bases outside the gene matches: 4. The CDR3 is CASSLGQGSTDTQYF. DNA for the CDR3: TGTGCCAGCAGCCTCGGACAGGGGAGCACAGATACGCAGTATTTT.

V and J are TRBV11-3 and TRBJ2-1; D uncertain. The CDR3 is made up of 15 amino acids. Between the trimmed V and J ends, which lost 6 bases and 15 bases, there was a span of 27 bases. Germline CDR1 and CDR2: SGHNT and YENEEA. CDR3 region: CASRPRSSPPAFMFF. As DNA, the CDR3 is TGTGCCAGCAGACCCCGGAGCTCGCCTCCGGCTTTCATGTTCTTC.

The gene calls are TRBV7-2 and TRBJ2-3, with 12 bases that match TRBD2. Germline V gene lookup returns CDR1 SGHTA and CDR2 FQGNSA. The J segment lost 3 bases and the V segment lost 3 bases, leaving 4 bases of the junction unmatched. This CDR3 is 16 amino acids long. The CDR3 protein is CASSLTSGSSTDTQYF. The CDR3 coding sequence is TGTGCCAGCAGCTTGACTAGCGGGAGTAGTACAGATACGCAGTATTTT.

The gene calls are TRBV27 and TRBJ2-2; TRBD1 agrees at 7 bases. Per germline, CDR1 MNHEY and CDR2 SMNVEV (reference sequence). After removal of 6 bases from V and 5 bases from J, the junction contained 6 bases not matched to a gene. The CDR3 contains 14 residues. Written as DNA, the CDR3 is TGTGCCAGCAGAGCGACAGGGAAAACCGGGGAGCTGTTTTTT. Protein sequence: CASRATGKTGELFF.

This sequence joins TRBV7-9 and TRBJ1-4, with a weak D call TRBD1 (6 bases). V gave up 5 bases and J gave up 6 bases, with 13 bases separating them. Germline CDR1 SEHNR, CDR2 FQNEAQ (reference sequence). CDR3 length: 14 residues. In nucleotides, the CDR3 is TGTGCCAGCAGCGCCGGACAGTGGGATGAAAAACTGTTTTTT. As protein: CASSAGQWDEKLFF.

The chain couples TRBV2 to TRBJ1-1; D uncertain. Trimming stripped 3 bases from V and 0 bases from J, with 5 bases between. Germline V lookup: CDR1 SNHLY, CDR2 FYNNEI. This CDR3 has 13 amino acids. The CDR3 bases are TGTGCCAGCAGTGACCAGATGAACACTGAAGCTTTCTTT. Encoded protein: CASSDQMNTEAFF.

The V and J genes are TRBV27 and TRBJ1-2, with a tentative D call TRBD1 (6 bases). V was trimmed by 4 bases and J by 5 bases, leaving 11 bases between them. This CDR3 is built from 13 residues. The V gene's germline CDR1 is MNHEY and CDR2 SMNVEV (reference sequence). CDR3 sequence (DNA): TGTGCCAGCAGTTACAGGGTTTTTTATGGCTACACCTTC. This codes for CASSYRVFYGYTF.

The gene calls are TRBV5-4 and TRBJ2-7, with 9 nucleotides matching TRBD1. Per the germline V gene, CDR1 is SGHNT and CDR2 is YYREEE (reference sequence). This CDR3 region has 14 residues. Losses at the gene ends were 0 bases for V and 5 bases for J; bases not matched to a gene: 3. For the CDR3, the DNA is TGTGCCAGCAGCTTGGGGGACAGGGTCCACGAGCAGTACTTC. Protein: CASSLGDRVHEQYF.

V and J are TRBV11-3 and TRBJ2-3, with TRBD2 identical over 8 bases. Germline V lookup: CDR1 SGHNT, CDR2 YENEEA. CDR3 length: 16 residues. The J segment lost 0 bases and the V segment lost 4 bases, leaving 6 bases of the junction unmatched. The CDR3 loop reads CASSSVLAGSTDTQYF. The CDR3 DNA sequence: TGTGCCAGCAGCTCGGTGCTAGCGGGTAGCACAGATACGCAGTATTTT.

The gene calls are TRBV30 and TRBJ1-2; D is ambiguous. With 0 bases removed from V and 2 bases from J, the gap between germline ends came to 7 bases. The CDR3 consists of 13 residues. The germline V gene has CDR1 GTSNPN and CDR2 SVGIG (reference sequence). DNA of the CDR3: TGTGCCTGGAGTGTACAGACAAACTATGGCTACACCTTC. Translation gives CAWSVQTNYGYTF.

The CDR3 is CASSSGTAFSYGYTF. In nucleotides, the CDR3 is TGTGCCAGCAGCTCCGGGACAGCCTTTTCCTATGGCTACACCTTC. The chain combines TRBV7-9 with TRBJ1-2; 7 nucleotides line up with TRBD1. J lost 4 bases, V lost 4 bases, and 9 bases had no gene match. The CDR3 spans 15 residues. Germline V gene sequence: CDR1 SEHNR, CDR2 FQNEAQ (reference sequence). Drawing the rest from reference TRBV7-9 and TRBJ1-2, the complete variable domain is DTGVSQNPRHKITKRGQNVTFRCDPISEHNRLYWYRQTLGQGPEFLTYFQNEAQLEKSRLLSDRFSAERPKGSFSTLEIQRTEQGDSAMYLCASSSGTAFSYGYTFGSGTRLTVV.

The chain has TRBV28 and TRBJ2-7, with TRBD2 matching 9 bases. CDR1 and CDR2 (germline): MDHEN, SYDVKM. V gave up 2 bases and J gave up 4 bases; unmatched junction bases: 6. This CDR3 comprises 15 residues. The CDR3 nucleotides are TGTGCCAGCAGTTTACGGGGTAGCGGGAGTTACGAGCAGTACTTC. Amino acid sequence: CASSLRGSGSYEQYF.

The genes are TRBV10-3 and TRBJ2-3; D gene ambiguous. Germline CDR1 reads ENHRY; CDR2 reads SYGVKD. V lost 3 bases, J lost 3 bases, and 7 bases lay in between. This CDR3 comprises 13 residues. The CDR3 bases are TGTGCCATCAGTGACCCACTGACAGATACGCAGTATTTT. It specifies CAISDPLTDTQYF.

The J gene is TRBJ1-5, the V gene TRBV7-6, with 7 bases aligning to TRBD1. The length of the CDR3 is 17 residues. CDR1 and CDR2 (germline): SGHVS, FNYEAQ. V lost 5 bases to trimming and J lost 1 base; unmatched junction nucleotides: 11. The CDR3 loop reads CASSAGTDPDSNQPQHF. In DNA form, the CDR3 reads TGTGCCAGCAGCGCGGGGACAGACCCCGACAGCAATCAGCCCCAGCATTTT.

CDR3 in amino acids: CASSLGTVGGNTIYF. As DNA, the CDR3 is TGTGCCAGCAGTTTAGGGACAGTGGGAGGAAACACCATATATTTT. The chain joins TRBV6-1 to TRBJ1-3; 7 nucleotides line up with TRBD1. The germline gives CDR1 MNHNS, CDR2 SASEGT. The CDR3 is 15 amino acids. The V segment lost 5 bases and the J segment 4 bases; nucleotides outside the gene matches: 8.

The chain couples TRBV29-1 to TRBJ1-2; D not resolved. The V end was cut by 7 bases, the J end by 5 bases, with 14 bases between. Germline-derived CDR1 and CDR2 are SQVTM and ANQGSEA. The CDR3 has 12 residues. The CDR3: CSAPRGWYGYTF. The CDR3 nucleotides read TGCAGCGCCCCCCGGGGATGGTATGGCTACACCTTC. Drawing the rest from reference TRBV29-1 and TRBJ1-2, the complete variable domain is SAVISQKPSRDICQRGTSLTIQCQVDSQVTMMFWYRQQPGQSLTLIATANQGSEATYESGFVIDKFPISRPNLTFSTLTVSNMSPEDSSIYLCSAPRGWYGYTFGSGTRLTVV.

The chain has TRBV10-3 and TRBJ1-2; D gene uncertain. This CDR3 is 17 amino acids long. V was trimmed by 0 bases and J by 1 base, leaving 15 bases between them. Germline V gene sequence: CDR1 ENHRY, CDR2 SYGVKD. Written as DNA, the CDR3 is TGTGCCATCAGTGAGTCTCCAGGCAAAGATATTAACTATGGCTACACCTTC. Translating gives CAISESPGKDINYGYTF.

The chain combines TRBV19 with TRBJ1-1; D unresolved. V was shortened by 7 bases and J by 6 bases, with 15 bases between the two germline ends. The CDR3 has 13 amino acids. Germline V CDR1 and CDR2: LNHDA, SQIVND (reference sequence). CDR3 amino acids: CASTGGGWAEAFF. The CDR3 DNA is TGTGCCAGTACCGGTGGAGGGTGGGCTGAAGCTTTCTTT.

This clone was seen only once. The chain is built from TRBV19 and TRBJ2-7, with 8 bases aligning to TRBD2. CDR1 and CDR2 from the germline V gene are LNHDA and SQIVND (reference sequence). This CDR3 is built from 13 residues. The trim removed 9 bases at V and 7 bases at J, leaving 11 bases unmatched. CDR3 coding DNA: TGTGCCAGCCGGGAGGGTGGTTTGGATGAGCAGTACTTC. This sequence encodes CASREGGLDEQYF.

The V call is TRBV5-5, the J call TRBJ2-7; TRBD2 agrees at 10 bases. The germline gives CDR1 SGHKS, CDR2 YYEKEE (reference sequence). Germline trimming cut 3 bases from V and 5 bases from J; bases unmatched to any gene: 5. CDR3 size: 14 residues. In DNA form, the CDR3 reads TGTGCCAGCAGCTCGGGACTAGCGACCAACGAGCAGTACTTC. Translation: CASSSGLATNEQYF. The full variable domain, rest sourced from reference TRBV5-5 and TRBJ2-7, is DAGVTQSPTHLIKTRGQQVTLRCSPISGHKSVSWYQQVLGQGPQFIFQYYEKEERGRGNFPDRFSARQFPNYSSELNVNALLLGDSALYLCASSSGLATNEQYFGPGTRLTVT.